Listed here are 16 T cell receptor beta chains from one sample, sequenced in a study of T cell responses to AZD1222 COVID-19 vaccine. Produced via immunoSEQ multiplex PCR; TCRdb's table is partial and in-frame only. The sample lists about 140,000 clones, roughly nine tenths occurring once. The sequenced sample was peripheral blood, obtained on day 0 of AZD1222 vaccination. The source of these receptors is an adult in good health.

The chain carries TRBV24-1 and TRBJ2-3; 7 bases match TRBD2. This CDR3 is 13 amino acids long. Trimming cost V 0 bases and J 14 bases; bases outside gene matches: 7. Germline V gives CDR1 KGHDR, CDR2 SFDVKD. The CDR3 is CATSDLGREGMYF. DNA of the CDR3: TGTGCCACCAGTGATTTGGGCAGGGAGGGTATGTATTTT.

This chain uses TRBV19 with TRBJ1-2, with TRBD1 as a possible D gene (5 bases). Per the germline V gene, CDR1 is LNHDA and CDR2 is SQIVND (reference sequence). This CDR3 region has 12 residues. Between the trimmed V and J ends, which lost 3 bases and 8 bases, there was a span of 10 bases. The CDR3 reads CASSIGGRGYTF. The CDR3 DNA is TGTGCCAGTAGTATCGGGGGGAGAGGCTACACCTTC.

This clone was seen a single time. The chain links TRBV5-1 to TRBJ2-5; 10 bases map to TRBD2. J gave up 3 bases and V 0 bases, and 5 bases lay outside the gene matches. The CDR3 consists of 16 residues. CDR1 is SGHRS and CDR2 is YFSETQ in the germline V gene. CDR3 sequence: CASSLAPSGGEETQYF. CDR3 sequence (DNA): TGCGCCAGCAGCTTGGCTCCTAGCGGGGGCGAAGAGACCCAGTACTTC.

The chain links TRBV6-5 to TRBJ1-4; a possible D gene is TRBD1 (5 bases). V was trimmed by 7 bases and J by 7 bases, leaving 13 bases between them. The V gene's germline CDR1 is MNHEY and CDR2 SVGAGI. The CDR3 loop spans 13 amino acids. The CDR3 DNA sequence: TGTGCCAGCACAGGGAATAGTGGTGAAAAACTGTTTTTT. Its translation is CASTGNSGEKLFF.

This rearrangement joins TRBV3-1 (or the pseudogene TRBV3-2) to TRBJ1-6; possibly TRBD1 for D (6 bases). V lost 2 bases and J 12 bases, leaving 11 bases between the germline ends. The germline V gene has CDR1 LGHDT and CDR2 YNNKEL (reference sequence). The CDR3 is 13 residues long. CDR3 bases: TGTGCCAGCAGCCAAAGGACAGAAGGACCCCTCCACTTT. This encodes CASSQRTEGPLHF.

The CDR3 DNA reads TGTGCCAGCAGTACCCGCTCCATCGGAAACGAGCAGTACTTC. It specifies CASSTRSIGNEQYF. This chain connects TRBV28 to TRBJ2-7; D remains unclear. The germline CDR1 and CDR2 sequences are MDHEN and SYDVKM. This CDR3 contains 14 residues. Trimming took 5 bases from V and 5 from J, leaving 16 bases between them.

This clone was seen a single time. The chain has TRBV7-6 and TRBJ1-1; D unclear. The CDR3 length is 12 residues. Germline V lookup: CDR1 SGHVS, CDR2 FNYEAQ. The V end was cut by 9 bases, the J end by 4 bases, with 12 bases between. The CDR3 region has the DNA TGTGCCAGTCAGGAGGGAGGCACTGAAGCTTTCTTT. Translation gives CASQEGGTEAFF.

This rearrangement joins TRBV7-8 to TRBJ2-7; 9 positions match TRBD2. The V and J ends lost 2 bases and 6 bases, in that order; junction bases with no gene match: 14. This CDR3 is built from 17 residues. Germline-derived CDR1 and CDR2 are SGHVS and FQNEAQ. This CDR3 reads CASSLRTPGTSRSEQYF. CDR3 nucleotides: TGTGCCAGCAGCTTAAGAACCCCCGGGACTAGCAGAAGCGAGCAGTACTTC.

The chain combines TRBV2 with TRBJ1-6; TRBD1 aligns across 9 bases. The germline V gene encodes CDR1 SNHLY and CDR2 FYNNEI. With 7 bases clipped from V and 9 bases from J, the junction kept 7 bases outside the gene matches. CDR3 length: 14 amino acids. CDR3 sequence (DNA): TGTGCCAGCAACCCCGGGACAGGGCCTTCACCCCTCCACTTT. Encoded protein: CASNPGTGPSPLHF.

The genes are TRBV18 and TRBJ2-7; D perhaps matches TRBD1 (6 bases). Trimming shortened V by 1 base and J by 5 bases, and 12 bases separated the two germline ends. Per the germline V gene, CDR1 is KGHSH and CDR2 is LQKENI. The CDR3 has 14 amino acids. CDR3 DNA: TGTGCCAGCTCACCACGTCAGGGGAAGAACGAGCAGTACTTC. Translating it yields CASSPRQGKNEQYF.

This clone appeared a few times. The chain recombines TRBV18 with TRBJ1-4, with a tentative D call TRBD1 (5 bases). The V and J ends lost 3 bases and 0 bases respectively, with 14 bases between them. From germline, CDR1 is KGHSH and CDR2 LQKENI. The CDR3 covers 17 residues. The CDR3 reads CASSPEGTRATNEKLFF. The CDR3 coding sequence is TGTGCCAGCTCACCCGAGGGGACCCGCGCAACTAATGAAAAACTGTTTTTT. Full variable domain (remainder filled in from reference TRBV18 and TRBJ1-4): NAGVMQNPRHLVRRRGQEARLRCSPMKGHSHVYWYRQLPEEGLKFMVYLQKENIIDESGMPKERFSAEFPKEGPSILRIQQVVRGDSAAYFCASSPEGTRATNEKLFFGSGTQLSVL.

The V and J genes are TRBV4-1 and TRBJ2-1; 8 nucleotides line up with TRBD2. The CDR3 runs 15 residues. Germline assignment: CDR1 MGHRA and CDR2 YSYEKL. Trimming at V came to 2 bases and at J to 6 bases, leaving 6 bases not matched to a gene. The CDR3 region is CASSQLSGGLNEQFF. CDR3 nucleotide sequence: TGCGCCAGCAGCCAACTAAGCGGGGGTCTCAATGAGCAGTTCTTC.

This chain joins TRBV27 and TRBJ2-7, with 8 bases that match TRBD1. The germline CDR1 and CDR2 sequences are MNHEY and SMNVEV (reference sequence). V dropped 5 bases and J dropped 6; count of bases not matched to a gene: 6. There are 13 residues in the CDR3. Here the CDR3 DNA reads TGTGCCAGCAGTCCCTGGACAGGGTCCGAGCAGTACTTC. Translating gives CASSPWTGSEQYF.

The chain has TRBV6-5 and TRBJ1-3; TRBD1 might be the D (5 bases). CDR3 size: 15 residues. The V gene's germline CDR1 is MNHEY and CDR2 SVGAGI. The V and J ends lost 0 bases and 4 bases respectively, with 10 bases between them. CDR3 in amino acids: CASSYSDSSGNTIYF. DNA for the CDR3: TGTGCCAGCAGTTACTCAGACAGTTCCGGAAACACCATATATTTT.

The chain has TRBV5-1 and TRBJ1-1; a weak D match, TRBD1 (6 bases). The V end was cut by 7 bases, the J end by 1 base, with 14 bases between. The CDR3 has 14 amino acids. The germline V gene encodes CDR1 SGHRS and CDR2 YFSETQ. The CDR3 DNA sequence: TGCGCCAGCCAATGGGACATCGCGAACACTGAAGCTTTCTTT. Translating it yields CASQWDIANTEAFF. Combining the CDR3 with reference TRBV5-1 and TRBJ1-1 gives the whole variable domain KAGVTQTPRYLIKTRGQQVTLSCSPISGHRSVSWYQQTPGQGLQFLFEYFSETQRNKGNFPGRFSGRQFSNSRSEMNVSTLELGDSALYLCASQWDIANTEAFFGQGTRLTVV.

The chain couples TRBV5-1 to TRBJ1-1; 7 bases agree with TRBD1. The V segment lost 0 bases and the J segment 7 bases; nucleotides outside the gene matches: 3. Germline CDR1 and CDR2: SGHRS and YFSETQ. This CDR3 region has 13 residues. CDR3 DNA: TGCGCCAGCAGCTTGGCAGGGACAGATGAAGCTTTCTTT. Its protein product is CASSLAGTDEAFF.